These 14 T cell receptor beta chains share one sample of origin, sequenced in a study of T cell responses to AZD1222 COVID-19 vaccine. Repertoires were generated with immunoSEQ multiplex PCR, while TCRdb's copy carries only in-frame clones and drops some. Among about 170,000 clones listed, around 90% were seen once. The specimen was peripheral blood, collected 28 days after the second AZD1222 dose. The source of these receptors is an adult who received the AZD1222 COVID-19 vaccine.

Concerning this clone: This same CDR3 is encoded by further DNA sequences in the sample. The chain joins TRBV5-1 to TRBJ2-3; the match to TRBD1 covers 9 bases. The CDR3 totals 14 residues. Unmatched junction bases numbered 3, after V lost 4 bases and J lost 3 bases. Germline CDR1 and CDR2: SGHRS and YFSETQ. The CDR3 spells CASSPGQGTDTQYF. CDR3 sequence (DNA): TGCGCCAGCAGCCCCGGACAGGGGACAGATACGCAGTATTTT. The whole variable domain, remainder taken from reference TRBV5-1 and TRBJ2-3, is KAGVTQTPRYLIKTRGQQVTLSCSPISGHRSVSWYQQTPGQGLQFLFEYFSETQRNKGNFPGRFSGRQFSNSRSEMNVSTLELGDSALYLCASSPGQGTDTQYFGPGTRLTVL.

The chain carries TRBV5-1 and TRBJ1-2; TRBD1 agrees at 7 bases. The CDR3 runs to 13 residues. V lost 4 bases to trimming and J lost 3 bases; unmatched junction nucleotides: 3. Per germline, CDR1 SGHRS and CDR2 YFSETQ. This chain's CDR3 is CASSRDRDYGYTF. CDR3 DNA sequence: TGCGCCAGCAGCCGCGACAGGGACTATGGCTACACCTTC.

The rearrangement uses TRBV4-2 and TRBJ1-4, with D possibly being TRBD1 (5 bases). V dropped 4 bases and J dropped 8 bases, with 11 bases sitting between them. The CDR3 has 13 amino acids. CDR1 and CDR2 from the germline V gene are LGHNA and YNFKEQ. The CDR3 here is CASSRPGQEKLFF. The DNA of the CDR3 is TGTGCCAGCAGCCGGCCAGGGCAGGAAAAACTGTTTTTT.

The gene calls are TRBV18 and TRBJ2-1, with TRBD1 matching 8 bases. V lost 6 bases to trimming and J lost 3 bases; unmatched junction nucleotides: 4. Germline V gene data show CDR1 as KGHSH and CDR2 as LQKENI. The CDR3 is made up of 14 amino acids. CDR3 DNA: TGTGCCAGCTCCGTCAGGGGGCTCTACAATGAGCAGTTCTTC. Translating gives CASSVRGLYNEQFF.

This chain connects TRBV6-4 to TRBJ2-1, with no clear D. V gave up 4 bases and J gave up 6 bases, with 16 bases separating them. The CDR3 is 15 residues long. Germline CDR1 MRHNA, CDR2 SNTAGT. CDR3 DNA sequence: TGTGCCAGCAGTGCCGTGTACGGTTTCAGCAATGAGCAGTTCTTC. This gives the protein CASSAVYGFSNEQFF.

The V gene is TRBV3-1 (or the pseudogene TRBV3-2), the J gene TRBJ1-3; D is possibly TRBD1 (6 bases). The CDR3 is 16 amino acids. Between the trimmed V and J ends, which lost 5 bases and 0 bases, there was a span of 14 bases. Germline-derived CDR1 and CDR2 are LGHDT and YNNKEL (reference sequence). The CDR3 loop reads CASSFGGGLSGNTIYF. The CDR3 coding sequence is TGTGCCAGCAGCTTTGGTGGGGGGCTCTCTGGAAACACCATATATTTT.

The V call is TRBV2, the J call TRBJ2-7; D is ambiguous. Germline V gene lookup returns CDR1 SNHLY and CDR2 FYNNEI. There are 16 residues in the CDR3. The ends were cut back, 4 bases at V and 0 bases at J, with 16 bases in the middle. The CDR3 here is CASSAPGPSVSYEQYF. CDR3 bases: TGTGCCAGCAGTGCCCCCGGACCTTCGGTCTCCTACGAGCAGTACTTC.

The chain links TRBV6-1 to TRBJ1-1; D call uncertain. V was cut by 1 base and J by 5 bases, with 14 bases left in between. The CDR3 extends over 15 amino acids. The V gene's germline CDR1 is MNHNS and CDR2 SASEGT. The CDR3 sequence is CASSEEEASGTEAFF. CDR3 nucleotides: TGTGCCAGCAGTGAAGAGGAAGCCTCCGGGACTGAAGCTTTCTTT.

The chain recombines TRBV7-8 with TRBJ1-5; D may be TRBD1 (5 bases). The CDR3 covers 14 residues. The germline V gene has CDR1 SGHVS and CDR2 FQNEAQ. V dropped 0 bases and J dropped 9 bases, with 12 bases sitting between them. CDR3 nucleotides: TGTGCCAGCAGCTTAGCCAGGGCCGAAATGCCCCAGCATTTT. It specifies CASSLARAEMPQHF. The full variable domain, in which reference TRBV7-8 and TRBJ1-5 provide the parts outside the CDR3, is GAGVSQSPRYKVAKRGQDVALRCDPISGHVSLFWYQQALGQGPEFLTYFQNEAQLDKSGLPSDRFFAERPEGSVSTLKIQRTQQEDSAVYLCASSLARAEMPQHFGDGTRLSIL.

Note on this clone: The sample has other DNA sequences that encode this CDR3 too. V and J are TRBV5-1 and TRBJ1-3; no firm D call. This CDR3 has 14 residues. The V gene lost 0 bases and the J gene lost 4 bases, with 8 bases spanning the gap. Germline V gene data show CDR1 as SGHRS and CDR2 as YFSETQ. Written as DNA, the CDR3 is TGCGCCAGCAGCTTGGTAGGGTACGGAAACACCATATATTTT. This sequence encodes CASSLVGYGNTIYF.

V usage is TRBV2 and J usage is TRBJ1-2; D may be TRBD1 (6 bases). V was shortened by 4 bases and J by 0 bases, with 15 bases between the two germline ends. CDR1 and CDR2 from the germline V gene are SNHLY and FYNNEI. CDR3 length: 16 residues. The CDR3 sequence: CASSGFVGAANYGYTF. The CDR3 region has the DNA TGTGCCAGCAGTGGGTTTGTGGGGGCCGCTAACTATGGCTACACCTTC. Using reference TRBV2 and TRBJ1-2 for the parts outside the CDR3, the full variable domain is EPEVTQTPSHQVTQMGQEVILRCVPISNHLYFYWYRQILGQKVEFLVSFYNNEISEKSEIFDDQFSVERPDGSNFTLKIRSTKLEDSAMYFCASSGFVGAANYGYTFGSGTRLTVV.

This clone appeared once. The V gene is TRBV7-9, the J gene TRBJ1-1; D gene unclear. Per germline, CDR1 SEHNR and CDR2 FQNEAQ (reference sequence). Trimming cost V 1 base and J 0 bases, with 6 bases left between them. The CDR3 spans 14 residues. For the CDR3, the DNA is TGTGCCAGCAGCTTAGGTGGGGTGAACACTGAAGCTTTCTTT. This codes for CASSLGGVNTEAFF. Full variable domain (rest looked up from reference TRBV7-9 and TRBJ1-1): DTGVSQNPRHKITKRGQNVTFRCDPISEHNRLYWYRQTLGQGPEFLTYFQNEAQLEKSRLLSDRFSAERPKGSFSTLEIQRTEQGDSAMYLCASSLGGVNTEAFFGQGTRLTVV.

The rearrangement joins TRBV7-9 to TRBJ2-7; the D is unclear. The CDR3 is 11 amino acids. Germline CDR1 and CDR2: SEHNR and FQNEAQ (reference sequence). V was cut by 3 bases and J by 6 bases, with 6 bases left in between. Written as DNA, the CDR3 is TGTGCCAGCAGCTTCCTGGCCGAGCAGTACTTC. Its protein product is CASSFLAEQYF.

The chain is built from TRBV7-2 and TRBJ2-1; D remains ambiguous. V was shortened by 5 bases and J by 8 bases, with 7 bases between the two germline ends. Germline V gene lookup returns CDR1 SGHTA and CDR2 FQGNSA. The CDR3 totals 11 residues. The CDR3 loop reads CASSRAYEQFF. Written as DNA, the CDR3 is TGTGCCAGCAGCCGAGCCTATGAGCAGTTCTTC.